The next 12 T cell receptor beta chains were all read from a single sample in a study of cytomegalovirus exposure and HLA in healthy donors. PCR used 60 Vbeta primers and 13 Jbeta primers. The table came from immunoSEQ multiplex PCR; TCRdb's copy has only in-frame clones and leaves some out. Among tens of thousands of clones listed, less than 65% were seen once. The specimen sequenced was PBMCs. The receptor source for this set is a woman aged 25 to 39 in good health and CMV-seronegative.

The V gene is TRBV5-1, the J gene TRBJ2-3; 12 bases map to TRBD2. Germline loops: CDR1 SGHRS, CDR2 YFSETQ. CDR3 size: 17 residues. Trimming cost V 7 bases and J 4 bases; bases outside gene matches: 13. The CDR3, as DNA: TGCGCCAGCGGGTCGACTAGCGGGAGTAGAAACGCAGATACGCAGTATTTT. This codes for CASGSTSGSRNADTQYF. The whole variable domain, filled in from reference TRBV5-1 and TRBJ2-3, reads KAGVTQTPRYLIKTRGQQVTLSCSPISGHRSVSWYQQTPGQGLQFLFEYFSETQRNKGNFPGRFSGRQFSNSRSEMNVSTLELGDSALYLCASGSTSGSRNADTQYFGPGTRLTVL.

This rearrangement joins TRBV11-2 to TRBJ1-1; D call uncertain. Trimming took 5 bases from V and 8 from J, leaving 9 bases between them. The CDR3 contains 11 residues. CDR1 and CDR2 from the germline V gene are SGHAT and FQNNGV. The CDR3 loop is CASSPLWEAFF. The CDR3 coding sequence is TGTGCCAGCAGCCCACTGTGGGAAGCTTTCTTT. The full variable domain, with the rest looked up from reference TRBV11-2 and TRBJ1-1, is EAGVAQSPRYKIIEKRQSVAFWCNPISGHATLYWYQQILGQGPKLLIQFQNNGVVDDSQLPKDRFSAERLKGVDSTLKIQPAKLEDSAVYLCASSPLWEAFFGQGTRLTVV.

The J gene is TRBJ2-7, the V gene TRBV5-4; D unclear. The CDR3 covers 15 residues. Trimming removed 0 bases at V and 2 bases at J, with 12 bases between. Germline assignment: CDR1 SGHNT and CDR2 YYREEE (reference sequence). This chain's CDR3 is CASSLGLLPTYEQYF. The CDR3 coding sequence is TGTGCCAGCAGCTTGGGCCTACTTCCCACCTACGAGCAGTACTTC.

The DNA of the CDR3 is TGTGCCAGCAGTGAGACTAGCGGGCAAGAGACCCAGTACTTC. Protein product: CASSETSGQETQYF. The chain links TRBV2 to TRBJ2-5; 10 nucleotides agree with TRBD2. Germline V CDR1 and CDR2: SNHLY, FYNNEI. Germline trimming cut 3 bases from V and 2 bases from J; bases unmatched to any gene: 0. The CDR3 extends over 14 amino acids.

The gene calls are TRBV7-6 and TRBJ2-1, with 12 bases matching TRBD2. The CDR3 consists of 18 residues. The V segment lost 2 bases and the J segment 0 bases; nucleotides outside the gene matches: 5. Germline loops: CDR1 SGHVS, CDR2 FNYEAQ. CDR3 sequence reads: CASSLSLAGGLSYNEQFF. CDR3 nucleotides: TGTGCCAGCAGCTTAAGCCTAGCGGGGGGGCTCTCCTACAATGAGCAGTTCTTC.

The chain is built from TRBV5-1 and TRBJ1-6; D call uncertain. V dropped 4 bases and J dropped 0 bases, with 11 bases sitting between them. The length of the CDR3 is 16 residues. CDR1 SGHRS and CDR2 YFSETQ come from the germline V gene. CDR3 DNA: TGCGCCAGCAGCGATGTCAGGAACTCCTATAATTCACCCCTCCACTTT. Translating gives CASSDVRNSYNSPLHF. The whole variable domain, remainder taken from reference TRBV5-1 and TRBJ1-6, is KAGVTQTPRYLIKTRGQQVTLSCSPISGHRSVSWYQQTPGQGLQFLFEYFSETQRNKGNFPGRFSGRQFSNSRSEMNVSTLELGDSALYLCASSDVRNSYNSPLHFGNGTRLTVT.

This rearrangement joins TRBV29-1 to TRBJ1-6; 7 bases map to TRBD1. This CDR3 is 12 amino acids long. The germline CDR1 and CDR2 sequences are SQVTM and ANQGSEA. With V trimmed by 7 bases and J by 7 bases, 4 bases remained unmatched. The CDR3 sequence is CSAGTANSPLHF. In DNA, the CDR3 is TGCAGCGCAGGGACAGCGAATTCACCCCTCCACTTT. Full variable domain (missing parts from reference TRBV29-1 and TRBJ1-6): SAVISQKPSRDICQRGTSLTIQCQVDSQVTMMFWYRQQPGQSLTLIATANQGSEATYESGFVIDKFPISRPNLTFSTLTVSNMSPEDSSIYLCSAGTANSPLHFGNGTRLTVT.

This chain uses TRBV7-3 with TRBJ2-3, with TRBD2 as a possible D gene (5 bases). The CDR3 has 14 residues. V was trimmed by 2 bases and J by 6 bases, leaving 12 bases between them. The germline gives CDR1 SGHTA, CDR2 FQGTGA. The CDR3 sequence: CASSLDGVLDTQYF. CDR3 DNA: TGTGCCAGCAGCTTAGACGGGGTCCTGGATACGCAGTATTTT.

The chain employs TRBV5-1 and TRBJ1-6, with TRBD1 matching 9 bases. The CDR3 runs to 17 residues. J lost 7 bases, V lost 0 bases, and 8 bases had no gene match. From germline, CDR1 is SGHRS and CDR2 YFSETQ. CDR3 coding DNA: TGCGCCAGCAGCTTGGGGCTTACAGGGGGCAGGAATTCACCCCTCCACTTT. It yields the protein CASSLGLTGGRNSPLHF.

The chain combines TRBV6-6 with TRBJ1-5; perhaps TRBD1 as D (6 bases). The V gene lost 4 bases and the J gene lost 9 bases, with 16 bases spanning the gap. There are 14 residues in the CDR3. Germline-derived CDR1 and CDR2 are MNHNY and SVGAGI (reference sequence). The CDR3 DNA reads as TGTGCCAGCAGTTTCTTGGACAGCACGGGGCCCCAGCATTTT. Encoded protein: CASSFLDSTGPQHF.

Only a few counts were recorded for this clone. This chain links TRBV7-2 with TRBJ1-1, with D uncertain. Germline V gene sequence: CDR1 SGHTA, CDR2 FQGNSA. This CDR3 has 11 amino acids. Trimming stripped 5 bases from V and 7 bases from J, with 8 bases between. CDR3: CASSVTSEAFF. The CDR3 DNA follows: TGTGCCAGCAGCGTGACAAGTGAAGCTTTCTTT.

This clone was detected only a few times. This sequence joins TRBV28 and TRBJ2-2; D is ambiguous. The length of the CDR3 is 16 residues. Deletions cut 7 bases from V and 0 bases from J, with 15 bases between. Germline CDR1 reads MDHEN; CDR2 reads SYDVKM. This chain's CDR3 is CASTTLFTPNTGELFF. CDR3 DNA sequence: TGTGCCAGCACCACCTTGTTTACTCCGAACACCGGGGAGCTGTTTTTT.